This T cell receptor beta chain was identified in a study of T cells in Graves' hyperthyroidism and ophthalmopathy (dated by TCRdb to between 2018 and 2020). The study in broad terms: A discovery cohort of about 100 patients, fewer than 50 with Graves' ophthalmopathy and over 55 with stable Graves' hyperthyroidism, was used to find distinguishing TCR V-J signatures. Prospective prediction of ophthalmopathy was tested in an independent validation cohort of some 20 hyperthyroidism patients and around 16 patients who later progressed to ophthalmopathy. The 90 or so discovery patients were randomly split 7:3 into training and test sets. Thyroid tissue and blood T-cell repertoires from about six Graves' hyperthyroidism patients were also compared in the study. Once sampling was done, hyperthyroidism patients were given methimazole at a starting dose of 30 mg daily, whereas ophthalmopathy patients were given high-dose intravenous methylprednisolone. The paper describes TCR Vbeta CDR3 sequencing of about 140 peripheral blood samples, made up of around 41 ophthalmopathy patients, some 76 hyperthyroidism patients and some 17 progressor patients.

This clonotype was observed a single time. Its antigen is still unknown. No per-base quality is available; no much larger clone lies one base away. One read is thin evidence. V is pruned by 3 bases and J by 5 bases, leaving 2 bases of the junction without a gene match. According to the germline V gene (reference sequence), CDR1 reads SGHAT and CDR2 reads FQDESV. Measured from the cysteine to the phenylalanine, the CDR3 is 14 residues long. The sequence is cut down to CDR3 DNA, 42 bases in frame from base 1. A patient counted as having stable Graves' hyperthyroidism if no progression to ophthalmopathy occurred over 18 months of follow-up. The hyperthyroidism patients were between 18 and 65 years old and newly diagnosed, with a disease duration of less than 2 months. Any patient with an uncontrolled infection, another autoimmune disease, pregnancy or lactation was excluded. Diagnoses relied on clinical symptoms, serum thyroxine and TRAb, thyroid ultrasound and orbital computed tomography. Trizol reagent was used to extract total RNA, and RNA quality was then checked on an Agilent 2100 Bioanalyzer.

Results and caveats for the whole study, not just this receptor: In validation, progression to ophthalmopathy was predicted by the model with more than 65% sensitivity and roughly 76% specificity, a median of 6.5 months before onset. Sample size was not statistically predetermined, and investigators were not blinded to group allocation. A 13 V-J signature model separated ophthalmopathy from stable hyperthyroidism, with just over 85% sensitivity and roughly 81% specificity in cross-validation and 80%/75% in testing. Most expanded thyroid clonotypes (frequency above 0.001) were also detected in blood, suggesting blood repertoires may reflect thyroid immune responses.

The TCR beta CDR3 regions were amplified from the RNA transcripts. The first round of RT-PCR for the TCR CDR3 was performed with the HTBI primer set and the Qiagen OneStep RT-PCR kit. Libraries were constructed in a second round of multiplex PCR, after which size selection and purification were performed. The libraries were sequenced on an Illumina HiSeq2000 using paired-end 100 bp reads. The authors processed their data as follows. Raw data were processed with SOAPnuke, discarding reads with adapters, uncalled bases, mean Phred below 15, or no exact constant-primer or identifier match. COPE v1.2.5 was used to merge high-quality paired reads, and clonotypes were defined as unique nucleotide sequences. MiTCR v1.1 was used to align clonotypes to the IMGT TRBV, TRBD and TRBJ reference segments. Only V-J combinations with frequency above 0.0001, covering about 99% of repertoires, were analysed. A TCS score was defined as the ratio between F50 (clonal expansion) and ExV (chaos), using BLOSUM62-based TCRdist between CDR3 peptides within each V-J. Welch's t-statistics and random forest reduced roughly 500 V-J features to 13, which were used in a naive Bayes classifier (R e1071). The similarity between thyroid and blood repertoires was quantified using the Morisita-Horn index. The raw public reads went through TCRdb reprocessing: fastp at Q25, MiXCR clone calling, in-frame beta chains kept. Rows are combined by CDR3 protein, so each entry shows the most common genes and DNA. The V and J calls were not made by the authors but by TCRdb's processing. The sample table lists 500,000 to 750,000 distinct CDR3 sequences, around 46% of them with a count of one. About 8.3% of the sample lies in the top ten.

This TCR was recovered from a woman aged 18-30 years with Graves' hyperthyroidism. This sequence uses TRBV11-1 and TRBJ2-3, with 10 bases in between that match TRBD2. Sequences were obtained from peripheral blood or thyroid tissue (not recorded which). The CDR3 sequence is CASSFLAGVDTQYF. The nucleotide sequence is TGTGCCAGCAGCTTCCTAGCGGGAGTAGATACGCAGTATTTT.